This T cell receptor beta chain came from a study of blood T cell repertoires in COVID-19. Assay used: immunoSEQ multiplex PCR; TCRdb lists only in-frame clones, some missing. The profile covers tens of thousands of clones, with about 90% appearing a single time and roughly 1.4% taken by the ten largest. The CDR3 contains 15 residues. V shed 6 bases and J 8 bases; nucleotides not matched to a gene: 10. Per the germline V gene, CDR1 is SGHTA and CDR2 is FQGNSA. The receptor comes from a man aged 60 to 69 with acute or convalescent COVID-19. The chain has TRBV7-2 and TRBJ2-1; 10 nucleotides align to TRBD1. The specimen was peripheral blood. The DNA of the CDR3 is TGTGCCAGCAGGATGGACAGGGGGGTGTCTGATGAGCAGTTCTTC. Encoded protein: CASRMDRGVSDEQFF.